This T cell receptor beta chain was sequenced in a study of CD4 T cells in relation to SARS-CoV-2 and coronaviruses. Background on the study: ViraFEST: approximately eleven-day antigen culture of PBMCs, then TCR beta CDR3 sequencing.

TCRdb's table, derived via immunoSEQ multiplex PCR, lists solely in-frame clones and lacks some. This repertoire shows roughly 43,000 clones, more than 65% found once; its top ten account for more than 1.4%. Worth noting for this clone: The antigen remains undetermined.

For around ten days, roughly 9 x 10^4 sorted CD4+ cells grew with T cell-depleted PBMCs and CEF. The receptor's source is an adult with COVID-19. The material sequenced was naive CD4+ T cells from PBMCs, cultured in vitro. Sample subset: naive CD4+ T cells isolated by negative enrichment.

CDR3 region: CASSHTAGQGDEKLFF. The CDR3 coding sequence is TGTGCCAGCAGCCATACGGCGGGACAGGGTGACGAAAAACTGTTTTTT. The chain has TRBV7-9 and TRBJ1-4; 9 bases align to TRBD1. Germline values: CDR1 SEHNR, CDR2 FQNEAQ (reference sequence). The CDR3 extends over 16 amino acids. V lost 5 bases and J lost 8; bases outside the gene matches: 12.